These 14 T cell receptor beta chains share one sample of origin, sequenced in a study of cytomegalovirus exposure and HLA in healthy donors (dated by TCRdb to 2016 to 2017). Library preparation used the immunoSEQ multiplex PCR assay. For the multiplex PCR, a mixture combining 60 forward primers for TCR Vbeta segments and 13 reverse primers for TCR Jbeta segments was used. The clones in this table, taken by TCRdb from immuneACCESS, are in-frame only. Not every clone is retained; where verified, under half of the shortfall comes from an unresolved V gene, and the cause of the rest is unknown. The sample records roughly 120,000 clones, 75% to 85% of which are singletons. The ten largest clones add up to roughly 2% of the sample. What was sequenced was PBMCs. The receptor set was obtained from a man between 50 and 59 years old in good health and CMV-seronegative.

V is TRBV19 and J is TRBJ2-5, with D maybe TRBD1 (6 bases). Trimming removed 5 bases from V and 5 bases from J, with 18 bases in between. Germline CDR1 is LNHDA and CDR2 is SQIVND (reference sequence). The CDR3 is made up of 15 amino acids. DNA of the CDR3: TGTGCCAGTAGTTCGATCAGGGGTCCGGGGGAGACCCAGTACTTC. It codes for CASSSIRGPGETQYF. Using reference TRBV19 and TRBJ2-5 for the parts outside the CDR3, the full variable domain is DGGITQSPKYLFRKEGQNVTLSCEQNLNHDAMYWYRQDPGQGLRLIYYSQIVNDFQKGDIAEGYSVSREKKESFPLTVTSAQKNPTAFYLCASSSIRGPGETQYFGPGTRLLVL.

This clone was picked up one time. V gene TRBV4-2 combines with J gene TRBJ2-7, with 8 bases lining up with TRBD2. The V and J ends lost 4 bases and 4 bases, in that order; junction bases with no gene match: 12. CDR1 is LGHNA, CDR2 YNFKEQ, per germline. The CDR3 sequence is 16 residues long. In DNA, the CDR3 is TGTGCCAGCAGCCCCCCGGGGGGGGGCAAGTCTTACGAGCAGTACGTC. It yields the protein CASSPPGGGKSYEQYV.

This clone came up once. The rearrangement links TRBV10-1 to TRBJ2-5; a possible D gene is TRBD1 (5 bases). V shed 4 bases and J shed 5 bases, with 14 bases lying between them. The CDR3 covers 14 residues. Germline V gene lookup returns CDR1 WNHNN and CDR2 SYGVQD (reference sequence). CDR3 nucleotide sequence: TGCGCCAGCAGTGGGGCAGGGCCCGTGGAGACCCAGTACTTC. This translates into CASSGAGPVETQYF.

The chain employs TRBV21-1 and TRBJ1-4; TRBD1 reflects the table's D call only, with no check against the DNA. TRBV21-1 is a pseudogene segment. CDR3 length: 21 amino acids. This CDR3 is CASVATGGESQGLSTNEKLFF. CDR3 in DNA: TGTGCCAGCGTGGCGACAGGGGGCGAATCTCAGGGCCTGTCAACTAATGAAAAACTGTTTTTT.

This sequence joins TRBV5-6 and TRBJ2-4; possibly TRBD2 for D (5 bases). Trimming left V 1 base short and J 3 bases short, with 5 bases between. The CDR3 covers 13 residues. Germline CDR1 SGHDT, CDR2 YYEEEE. CDR3 in DNA: TGTGCCAGCAGCTTGACTAGCAAAAACATTCAGTACTTC. Protein: CASSLTSKNIQYF.

The chain recombines TRBV7-6 with TRBJ2-6; D may be TRBD1 (5 bases). This CDR3 contains 17 residues. The V gene lost 1 base and the J gene lost 2 bases, with 12 bases spanning the gap. From germline, CDR1 is SGHVS and CDR2 FNYEAQ. CDR3 residues: CASSLGLGPAGANVLTF. CDR3 nucleotide sequence: TGTGCCAGCAGCTTAGGCCTGGGGCCGGCTGGGGCCAACGTCCTGACTTTC.

The CDR3 DNA reads TGTGCCAGCACCCTTTCGGGGAACGGATGGTCACCCCTCCACTTT. Translation: CASTLSGNGWSPLHF. The chain links TRBV7-8 to TRBJ1-6; no clear D. V lost 7 bases to trimming and J lost 10 bases, with 20 bases between them. CDR3 size: 15 residues. Per germline, CDR1 SGHVS and CDR2 FQNEAQ.

The V gene is TRBV19, the J gene TRBJ2-7; 9 nucleotides agree with TRBD1. Germline trimming cut 6 bases from V and 3 bases from J; bases unmatched to any gene: 6. The length of the CDR3 is 14 residues. Germline CDR1 and CDR2: LNHDA and SQIVND (reference sequence). The CDR3, as DNA: TGTGCCAGTAGCAGGGACAGGGTTAACTACGAGCAGTACTTC. Translation gives CASSRDRVNYEQYF.

The rearrangement joins TRBV5-1 to TRBJ2-7; TRBD2 is a possible D gene (5 bases). The CDR3 spans 13 residues. Trimming pared 4 bases from V and 2 bases from J, leaving 10 bases between. Germline-derived CDR1 and CDR2 are SGHRS and YFSETQ. The CDR3 bases are TGCGCCAGCAGCCCCAGCGGAACCTACGAGCAGTACTTC. As protein: CASSPSGTYEQYF.

The chain combines TRBV11-2 with TRBJ1-4, with D tentatively TRBD1 (5 bases). V lost 3 bases and J lost 4, with 9 bases in between. This CDR3 has 14 residues. Germline-derived CDR1 and CDR2 are SGHAT and FQNNGV. The CDR3 DNA sequence: TGTGCCAGCAGCTTGGGCGGGGGTAATGAAAAACTGTTTTTT. It translates to CASSLGGGNEKLFF.

This clone was observed once. The rearrangement uses TRBV2 and TRBJ1-1, with 9 nucleotides matching TRBD1. J was trimmed by 5 bases and V by 6 bases; bases with no gene match: 4. The CDR3 totals 13 residues. Germline assignment: CDR1 SNHLY and CDR2 FYNNEI. The CDR3 loop reads CASRGQGRTEAFF. CDR3 DNA sequence: TGTGCCAGCAGGGGACAGGGACGAACTGAAGCTTTCTTT. Combining the CDR3 with reference TRBV2 and TRBJ1-1 gives the whole variable domain EPEVTQTPSHQVTQMGQEVILRCVPISNHLYFYWYRQILGQKVEFLVSFYNNEISEKSEIFDDQFSVERPDGSNFTLKIRSTKLEDSAMYFCASRGQGRTEAFFGQGTRLTVV.

V is TRBV7-2 and J is TRBJ2-1; a possible D gene is TRBD2 (7 bases). Trimming took 9 bases from V and 4 from J, leaving 16 bases between them. CDR1 is SGHTA and CDR2 is FQGNSA in the germline V gene. The length of the CDR3 is 14 residues. The chain's CDR3 is CASHYGGRYNEQFF. The CDR3 bases are TGTGCCAGTCATTACGGGGGGCGATACAATGAGCAGTTCTTC.

V gene TRBV5-1 combines with J gene TRBJ1-5; D gene uncertain. This CDR3 region has 15 residues. Germline CDR1 SGHRS, CDR2 YFSETQ. V was clipped by 0 bases and J by 2 bases, with 9 bases between them. The CDR3 coding sequence is TGCGCCAGCAGCTTGGGATCGGAGGGCAATCAGCCCCAGCATTTT. Its protein is CASSLGSEGNQPQHF. Together with reference TRBV5-1 and TRBJ1-5, the CDR3 gives the full variable domain: KAGVTQTPRYLIKTRGQQVTLSCSPISGHRSVSWYQQTPGQGLQFLFEYFSETQRNKGNFPGRFSGRQFSNSRSEMNVSTLELGDSALYLCASSLGSEGNQPQHFGDGTRLSIL.

V gene TRBV4-1 combines with J gene TRBJ1-2, with unresolved D. Per germline, CDR1 MGHRA and CDR2 YSYEKL. This CDR3 spans 13 amino acids. V was cut by 0 bases and J by 7 bases, with 9 bases left in between. The DNA of the CDR3 is TGCGCCAGCAGCCAAGAAACGGGTAGTGGCTACACCTTC. This translates into CASSQETGSGYTF.